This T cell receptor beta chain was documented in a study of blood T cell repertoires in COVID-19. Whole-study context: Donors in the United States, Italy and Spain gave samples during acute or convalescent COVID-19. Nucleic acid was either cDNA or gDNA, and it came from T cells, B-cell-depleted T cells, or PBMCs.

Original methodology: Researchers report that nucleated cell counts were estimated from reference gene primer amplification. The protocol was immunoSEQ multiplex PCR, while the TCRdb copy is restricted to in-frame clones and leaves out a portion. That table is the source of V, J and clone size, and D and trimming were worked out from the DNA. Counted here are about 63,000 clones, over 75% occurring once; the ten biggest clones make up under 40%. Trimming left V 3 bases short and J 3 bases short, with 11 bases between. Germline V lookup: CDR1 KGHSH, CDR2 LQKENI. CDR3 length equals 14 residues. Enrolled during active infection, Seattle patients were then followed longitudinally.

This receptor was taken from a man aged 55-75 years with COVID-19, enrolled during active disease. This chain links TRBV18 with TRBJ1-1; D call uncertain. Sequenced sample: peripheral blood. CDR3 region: CASSPMPRDTEAFF. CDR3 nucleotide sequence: TGTGCCAGCTCACCGATGCCTCGGGACACTGAAGCTTTCTTT.